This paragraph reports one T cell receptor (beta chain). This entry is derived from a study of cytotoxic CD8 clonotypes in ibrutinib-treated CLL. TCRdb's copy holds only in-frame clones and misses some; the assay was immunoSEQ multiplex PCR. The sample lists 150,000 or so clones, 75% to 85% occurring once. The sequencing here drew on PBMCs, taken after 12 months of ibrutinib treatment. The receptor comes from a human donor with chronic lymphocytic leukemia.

The CDR3 DNA reads TGTGCCAGCAGCCAAGATCGCAAAAATGAGCAGTTCTTC. It yields the protein CASSQDRKNEQFF. The chain uses TRBV4-2 and TRBJ2-1, with no clear D. Trimming took off 0 bases at V and 7 bases at J, with 7 bases between the two ends. In germline, CDR1 is LGHNA, CDR2 YNFKEQ. The CDR3 totals 13 residues.